The 6 T cell receptor beta chains below come from one sample, sequenced in a study of spatial heterogeneity in lung cancer. A single record per CDR3 protein comes from TCRdb applying MiXCR to the 5' RACE reads. The sample has about 22,000 distinct CDR3 sequences; approximately 2.5% are singletons. Documented time point: sample taken at primary tumor resection. Antigens of these TCRs are unknown. Notes on the study in general: In tumors, expanded intratumoral alpha and beta TCR counts tracked mutation counts.

Source: lung tumor tissue, taken at surgery. The origin of the receptors is a male donor with early-stage non-small cell lung cancer.

This clonotype was recorded many times. This CDR3 reads CASSRGQYNEQFF. In DNA form, the CDR3 reads TGTGCCAGCAGCCGGGGACAGTACAATGAGCAGTTCTTC. The V call is TRBV6-2 or TRBV6-3, the J call TRBJ2-1; 7 nucleotides match TRBD1. In germline, CDR1 is MNHEY, CDR2 SVGEGT. This CDR3 is built from 13 residues. The trim removed 6 bases at V and 4 bases at J, leaving 3 bases unmatched.

There are many counts of this clonotype. The CDR3 loop is CASRPAPAGTTGELFF. In DNA form, the CDR3 reads TGCGCCAGCAGACCCGCCCCGGCGGGTACCACCGGGGAGCTGTTTTTT. The chain couples TRBV4-3 to TRBJ2-2; maybe TRBD2 (5 bases). Trimming shortened V by 6 bases and J by 4 bases, and 18 bases separated the two germline ends. Germline values: CDR1 LGHNA, CDR2 YSLEER. CDR3 length: 16 amino acids.

This clonotype was detected many times. This chain uses TRBV5-5 with TRBJ2-3; 9 positions match TRBD1. The germline CDR1 and CDR2 sequences are SGHKS and YYEKEE (reference sequence). This CDR3 is 12 amino acids long. With 7 bases clipped from V and 5 bases from J, the junction kept 2 bases outside the gene matches. CDR3 nucleotides: TGTGCCAGCCTGACAGGGGGAGATACGCAGTATTTT. This sequence encodes CASLTGGDTQYF.

This clonotype was recorded at least ten times. V usage is TRBV2 and J usage is TRBJ2-2; D might be TRBD1 (6 bases). There are 14 residues in the CDR3. V lost 4 bases to trimming and J lost 7 bases, with 13 bases between them. The V gene's germline CDR1 is SNHLY and CDR2 FYNNEI. The CDR3 spells CASSAQQGYGELFF. CDR3 bases: TGTGCCAGCAGTGCGCAACAGGGTTACGGGGAGCTGTTTTTT.

In its sample, this clonotype was seen many times. The V gene is TRBV6-6, the J gene TRBJ2-7; 7 bases are shared with TRBD2. The CDR3 spans 13 residues. The germline V gene encodes CDR1 MNHNY and CDR2 SVGAGI (reference sequence). V dropped 7 bases and J dropped 4; count of bases not matched to a gene: 7. CDR3 nucleotide sequence: TGTGCCAGCATGGGAGGGCTTGGGTACGAGCAGTACTTC. Amino acid sequence: CASMGGLGYEQYF.

This clonotype was seen many times. V gene TRBV18 combines with J gene TRBJ2-7, with D uncertain. The CDR3 is made up of 12 amino acids. The germline V and J ends were trimmed by 6 bases and 7 bases, with 13 bases remaining between them. CDR1 KGHSH and CDR2 LQKENI come from the germline V gene. CDR3 sequence: CASSLLYGEQYF. In DNA form, the CDR3 reads TGTGCCAGCTCTCTACTATACGGGGAGCAGTACTTC.